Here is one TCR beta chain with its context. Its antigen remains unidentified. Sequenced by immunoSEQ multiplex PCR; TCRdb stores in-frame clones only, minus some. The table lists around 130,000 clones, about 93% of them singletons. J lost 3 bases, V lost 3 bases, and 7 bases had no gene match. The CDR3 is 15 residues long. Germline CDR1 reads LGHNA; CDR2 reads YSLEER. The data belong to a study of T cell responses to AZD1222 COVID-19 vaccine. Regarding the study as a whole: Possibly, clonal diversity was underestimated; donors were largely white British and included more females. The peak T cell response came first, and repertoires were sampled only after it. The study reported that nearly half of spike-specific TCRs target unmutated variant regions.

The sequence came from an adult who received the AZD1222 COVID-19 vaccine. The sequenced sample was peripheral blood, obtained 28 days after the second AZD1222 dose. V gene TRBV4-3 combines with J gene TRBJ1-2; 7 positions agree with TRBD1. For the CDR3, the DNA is TGCGCCAGCAGCCAGGCAGGGGGAAGGGACTATGGCTACACCTTC. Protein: CASSQAGGRDYGYTF.